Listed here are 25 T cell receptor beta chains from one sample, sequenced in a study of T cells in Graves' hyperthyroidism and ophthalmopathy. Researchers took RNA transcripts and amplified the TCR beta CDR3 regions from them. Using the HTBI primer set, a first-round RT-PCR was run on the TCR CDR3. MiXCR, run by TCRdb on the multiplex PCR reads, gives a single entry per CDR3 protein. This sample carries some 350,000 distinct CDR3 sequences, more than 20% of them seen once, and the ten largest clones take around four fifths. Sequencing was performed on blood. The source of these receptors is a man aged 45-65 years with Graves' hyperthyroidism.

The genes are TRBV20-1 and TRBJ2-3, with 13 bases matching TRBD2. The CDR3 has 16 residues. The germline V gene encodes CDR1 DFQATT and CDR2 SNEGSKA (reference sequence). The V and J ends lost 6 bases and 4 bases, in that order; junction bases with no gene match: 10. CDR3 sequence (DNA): TGCAGTGCCGGACTAGCGGGAGTGTTTGGGTCAGATACGCAGTATTTT. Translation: CSAGLAGVFGSDTQYF.

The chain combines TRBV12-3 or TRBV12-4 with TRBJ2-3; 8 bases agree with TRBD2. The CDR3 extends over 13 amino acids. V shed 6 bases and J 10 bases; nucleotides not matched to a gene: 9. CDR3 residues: CASSRTSSWAQYF. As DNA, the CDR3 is TGTGCCAGCAGCCGGACTAGCAGTTGGGCGCAGTATTTT.

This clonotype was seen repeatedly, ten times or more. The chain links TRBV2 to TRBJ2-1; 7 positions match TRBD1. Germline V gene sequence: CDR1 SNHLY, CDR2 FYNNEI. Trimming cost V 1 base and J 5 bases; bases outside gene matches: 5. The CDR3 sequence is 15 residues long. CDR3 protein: CASSEGTGDHNEQFF. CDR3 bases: TGTGCCAGCAGTGAAGGGACAGGAGATCACAATGAGCAGTTCTTC.

The CDR3 reads CSAGTGLGIATEAFF. The DNA of the CDR3 is TGCAGCGCCGGGACAGGGCTCGGCATTGCCACTGAAGCTTTCTTT. This chain joins TRBV29-1 and TRBJ1-1; 9 positions match TRBD1. J was trimmed by 4 bases and V by 7 bases; bases with no gene match: 13. CDR1 and CDR2 from the germline V gene are SQVTM and ANQGSEA. The CDR3 has 15 residues.

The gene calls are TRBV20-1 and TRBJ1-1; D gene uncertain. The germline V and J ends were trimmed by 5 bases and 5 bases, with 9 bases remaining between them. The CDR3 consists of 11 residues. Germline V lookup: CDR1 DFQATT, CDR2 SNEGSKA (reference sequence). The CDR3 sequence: CSAQRVTEAFF. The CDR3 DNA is TGCAGTGCTCAACGAGTGACTGAAGCTTTCTTT.

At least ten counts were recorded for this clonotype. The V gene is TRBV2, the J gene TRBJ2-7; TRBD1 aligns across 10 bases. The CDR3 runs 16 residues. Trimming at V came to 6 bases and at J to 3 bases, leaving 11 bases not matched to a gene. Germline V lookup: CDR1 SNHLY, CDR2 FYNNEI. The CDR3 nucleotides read TGTGCCAGCAGCAGCGATTCCGGGACAGGGGTCTACGAGCAGTACTTC. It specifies CASSSDSGTGVYEQYF.

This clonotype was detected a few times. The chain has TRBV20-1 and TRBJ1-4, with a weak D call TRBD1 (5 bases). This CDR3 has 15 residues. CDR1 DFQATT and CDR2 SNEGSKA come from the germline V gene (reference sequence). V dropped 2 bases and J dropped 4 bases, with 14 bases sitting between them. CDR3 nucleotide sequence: TGCAGTGCTAGAAGTCGCGACGGGGGTAATGAAAAACTGTTTTTT. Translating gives CSARSRDGGNEKLFF.

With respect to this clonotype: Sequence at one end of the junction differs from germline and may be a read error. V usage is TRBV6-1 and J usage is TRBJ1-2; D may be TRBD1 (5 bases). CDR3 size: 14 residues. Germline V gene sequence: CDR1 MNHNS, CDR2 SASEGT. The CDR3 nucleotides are TGCGCCAGCATCGACGGGGGGGGTAACTATGGCTACACCTTC. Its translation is CASIDGGGNYGYTF.

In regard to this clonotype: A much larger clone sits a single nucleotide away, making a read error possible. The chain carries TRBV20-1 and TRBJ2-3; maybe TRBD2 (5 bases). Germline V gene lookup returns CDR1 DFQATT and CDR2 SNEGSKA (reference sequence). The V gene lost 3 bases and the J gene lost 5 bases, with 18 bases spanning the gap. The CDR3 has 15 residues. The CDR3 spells CSARRAAKTGDTQYF. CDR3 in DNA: TGCAGTGCTAGGCGGGCGGCCAAAACGGGAGATACGCAGTATTTT.

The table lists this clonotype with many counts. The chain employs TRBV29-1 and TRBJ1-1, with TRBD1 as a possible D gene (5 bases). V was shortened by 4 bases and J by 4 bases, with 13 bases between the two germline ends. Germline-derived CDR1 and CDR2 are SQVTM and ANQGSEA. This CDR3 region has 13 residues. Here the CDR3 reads CSVAGQRGTEAFF. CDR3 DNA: TGCAGCGTTGCTGGGCAGAGGGGCACTGAAGCTTTCTTT.

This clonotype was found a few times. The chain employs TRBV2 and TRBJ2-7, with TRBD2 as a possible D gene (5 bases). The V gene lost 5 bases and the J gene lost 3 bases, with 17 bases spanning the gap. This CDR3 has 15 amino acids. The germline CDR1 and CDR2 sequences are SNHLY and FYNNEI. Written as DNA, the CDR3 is TGTGCCAGCAGTCTTGAAGCGGAGCCCATCTACGAGCAGTACTTC. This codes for CASSLEAEPIYEQYF.

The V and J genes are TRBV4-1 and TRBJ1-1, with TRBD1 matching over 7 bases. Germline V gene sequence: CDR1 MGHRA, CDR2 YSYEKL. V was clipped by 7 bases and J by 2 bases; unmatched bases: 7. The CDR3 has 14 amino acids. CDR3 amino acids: CASTDRADNTEAFF. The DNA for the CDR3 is TGCGCCAGCACTGACAGGGCGGATAACACTGAAGCTTTCTTT.

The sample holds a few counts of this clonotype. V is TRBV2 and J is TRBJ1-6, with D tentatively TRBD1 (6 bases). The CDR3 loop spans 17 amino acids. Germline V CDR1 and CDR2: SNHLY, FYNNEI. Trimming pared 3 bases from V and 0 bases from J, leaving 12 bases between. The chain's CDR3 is CASSDWTVSSYNSPLHF. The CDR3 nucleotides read TGTGCCAGCAGTGACTGGACAGTCAGCTCCTATAATTCACCCCTCCACTTT.

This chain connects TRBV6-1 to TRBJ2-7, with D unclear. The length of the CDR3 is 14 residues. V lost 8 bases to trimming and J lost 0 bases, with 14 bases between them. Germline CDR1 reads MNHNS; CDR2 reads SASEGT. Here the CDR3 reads CASQLTLSSYEQYF. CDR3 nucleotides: TGTGCCAGCCAACTGACACTCAGCTCCTACGAGCAGTACTTC.

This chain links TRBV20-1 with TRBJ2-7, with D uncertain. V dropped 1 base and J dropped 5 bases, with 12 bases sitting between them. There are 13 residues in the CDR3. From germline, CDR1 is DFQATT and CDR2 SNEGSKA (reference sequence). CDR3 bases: TGCAGTGCTAGAGTTGGTAGTCTGGACGAGCAGTACTTC. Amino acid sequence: CSARVGSLDEQYF.

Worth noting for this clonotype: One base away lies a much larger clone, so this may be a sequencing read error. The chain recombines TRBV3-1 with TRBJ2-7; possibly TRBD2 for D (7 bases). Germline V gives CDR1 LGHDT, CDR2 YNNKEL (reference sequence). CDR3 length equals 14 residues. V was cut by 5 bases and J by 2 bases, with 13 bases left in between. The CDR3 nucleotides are TGTGCCAGCAGCTGGGGGGGGGCCGCCTACGAGCAGTACTTC. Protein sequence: CASSWGGAAYEQYF.

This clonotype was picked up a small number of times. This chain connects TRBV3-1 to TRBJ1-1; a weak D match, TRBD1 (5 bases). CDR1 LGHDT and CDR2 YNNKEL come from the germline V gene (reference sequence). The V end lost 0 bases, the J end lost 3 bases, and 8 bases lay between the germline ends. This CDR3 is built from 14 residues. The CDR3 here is CASSQERGYTEAFF. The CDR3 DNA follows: TGTGCCAGCAGCCAAGAACGGGGGTACACTGAAGCTTTCTTT.

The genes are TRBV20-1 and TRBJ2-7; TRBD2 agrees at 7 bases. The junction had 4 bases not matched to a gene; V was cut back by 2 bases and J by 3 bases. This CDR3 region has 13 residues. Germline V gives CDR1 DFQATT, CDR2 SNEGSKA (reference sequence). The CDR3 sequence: CSARSPSGYEQYF. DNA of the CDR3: TGCAGTGCTAGATCGCCTAGCGGCTACGAGCAGTACTTC.

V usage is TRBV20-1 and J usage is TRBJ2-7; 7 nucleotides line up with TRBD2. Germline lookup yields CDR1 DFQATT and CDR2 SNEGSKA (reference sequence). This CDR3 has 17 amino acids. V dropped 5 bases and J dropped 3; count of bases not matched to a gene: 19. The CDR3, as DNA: TGCAGTGCTTCCGGAGATGTTGGTAGCGGGTTCGTCTACGAGCAGTACTTC. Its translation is CSASGDVGSGFVYEQYF.

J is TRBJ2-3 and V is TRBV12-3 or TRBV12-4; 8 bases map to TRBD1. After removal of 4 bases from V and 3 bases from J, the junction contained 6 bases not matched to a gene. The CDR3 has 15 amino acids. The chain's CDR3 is CASSSLTGVTDTQYF. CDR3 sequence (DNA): TGTGCCAGCAGTTCCTTGACAGGGGTTACAGATACGCAGTATTTT.

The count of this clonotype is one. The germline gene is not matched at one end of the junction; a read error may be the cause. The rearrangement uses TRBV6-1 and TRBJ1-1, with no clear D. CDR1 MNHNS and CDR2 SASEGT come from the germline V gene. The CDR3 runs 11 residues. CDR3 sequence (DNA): TGTGCCAGCACTCAGAACACTGAAGCTTTGTTT. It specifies CASTQNTEALF.

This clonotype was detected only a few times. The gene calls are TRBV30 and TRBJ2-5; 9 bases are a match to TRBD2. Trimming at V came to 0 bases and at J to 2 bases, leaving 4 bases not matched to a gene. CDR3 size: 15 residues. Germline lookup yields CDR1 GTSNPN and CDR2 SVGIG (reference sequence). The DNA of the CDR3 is TGTGCCTGGAGTGTGGCGGGAGGGCTGCAAGAGACCCAGTACTTC. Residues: CAWSVAGGLQETQYF.

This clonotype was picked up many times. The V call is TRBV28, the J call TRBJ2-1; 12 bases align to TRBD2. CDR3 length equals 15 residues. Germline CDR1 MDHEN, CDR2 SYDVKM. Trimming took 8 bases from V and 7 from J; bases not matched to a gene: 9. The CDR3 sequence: CASCSTSGSGNEQFF. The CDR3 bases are TGTGCCAGCTGCTCGACTAGCGGGAGCGGGAATGAGCAGTTCTTC.

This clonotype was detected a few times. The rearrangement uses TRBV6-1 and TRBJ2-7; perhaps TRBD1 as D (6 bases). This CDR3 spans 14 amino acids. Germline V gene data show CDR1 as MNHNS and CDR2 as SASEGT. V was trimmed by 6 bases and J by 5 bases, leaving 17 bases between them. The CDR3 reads CASSPVDRRNEQYF. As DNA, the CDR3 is TGTGCCAGCAGCCCCGTCGACAGGCGGAACGAGCAGTACTTC.

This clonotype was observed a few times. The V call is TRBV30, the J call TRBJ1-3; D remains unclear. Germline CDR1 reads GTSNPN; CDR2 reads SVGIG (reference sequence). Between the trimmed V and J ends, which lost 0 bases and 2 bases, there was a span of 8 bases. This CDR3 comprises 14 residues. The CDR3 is CAWSVPRTGNTIYF. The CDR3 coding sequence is TGTGCCTGGAGTGTTCCCAGGACTGGAAACACCATATATTTT.